The next 9 T cell receptor beta chains were all read from a single sample in a study of siplizumab effects on memory and regulatory T cells. Here immunoSEQ multiplex PCR was the method, and the copy in TCRdb shows in-frame clones only, minus some. The table shows roughly 100,000 clones, with about 90% occurring only once. Sequencing was done on a sample of non-Treg CD4+ T cells sorted from blood. These receptors came from a human donor in good health.

The sample holds one count of this clone. This chain links TRBV7-9 with TRBJ1-1; possible D gene TRBD1, 6 bases. V gave up 0 bases and J gave up 6 bases, with 14 bases separating them. The CDR3 runs to 15 residues. In germline, CDR1 is SEHNR, CDR2 FQNEAQ (reference sequence). CDR3: CASSLAGGRAAEAFF. The CDR3 region has the DNA TGTGCCAGCAGCTTAGCAGGGGGGCGGGCCGCTGAAGCTTTCTTT.

Concerning this clone itself: Other DNA sequences of this sample code for an identical CDR3. The chain employs TRBV7-2 and TRBJ2-5; tentatively, D is TRBD2 (6 bases). Per germline, CDR1 SGHTA and CDR2 FQGNSA. V lost 3 bases and J 5 bases, leaving 7 bases between the germline ends. The CDR3 is 12 amino acids. The CDR3: CASSFRGETQYF. The CDR3 nucleotides read TGTGCCAGCAGCTTTCGGGGGGAGACCCAGTACTTC.

V usage is TRBV4-2 and J usage is TRBJ2-1; TRBD2 might be the D (6 bases). The CDR3 is 17 residues long. From germline, CDR1 is LGHNA and CDR2 YNFKEQ. Trimming removed 3 bases at V and 0 bases at J, with 15 bases between. CDR3 in amino acids: CASSHIPPSDSYNEQFF. For the CDR3, the DNA is TGTGCCAGCAGCCATATACCCCCTAGCGACTCCTACAATGAGCAGTTCTTC.

This clone was seen a single time. This chain joins TRBV2 and TRBJ2-7; possibly TRBD1 for D (5 bases). This CDR3 region has 13 residues. V was cut by 1 base and J by 7 bases, with 11 bases left in between. Per germline, CDR1 SNHLY and CDR2 FYNNEI. CDR3 in DNA: TGTGCCAGCAGTGAAGTCAGGGTAGGTGAGCAGTACTTC. As protein: CASSEVRVGEQYF.

The chain links TRBV29-1 to TRBJ2-7, with D possibly being TRBD1 or TRBD2 (5 bases each). V was trimmed by 6 bases and J by 2 bases, leaving 14 bases between them. CDR1 is SQVTM, CDR2 ANQGSEA, per germline. The CDR3 length is 13 residues. CDR3 amino acids: CSVTGLATYEQYF. CDR3 nucleotides: TGCAGCGTGACGGGGCTAGCTACCTACGAGCAGTACTTC.

The chain joins TRBV5-4 to TRBJ2-3, with 13 bases fitting TRBD2. With 5 bases clipped from V and 4 bases from J, the junction kept 7 bases outside the gene matches. CDR3 length: 16 residues. Per the germline V gene, CDR1 is SGHNT and CDR2 is YYREEE (reference sequence). The DNA of the CDR3 is TGTGCCAGCAGGCGCCACGGGACTAGCGGGGCAGATACGCAGTATTTT. It codes for CASRRHGTSGADTQYF.

The chain couples TRBV27 to TRBJ2-3; no clear D. The V and J ends lost 6 bases and 2 bases respectively, with 6 bases between them. CDR3 length: 12 residues. Per the germline V gene, CDR1 is MNHEY and CDR2 is SMNVEV (reference sequence). The DNA of the CDR3 is TGTGCCAGCAGGGGTTCCACAGATACGCAGTATTTT. Protein product: CASRGSTDTQYF.

V is TRBV6-1 and J is TRBJ2-1, with D tentatively TRBD1 or TRBD2 (6 bases each). The V end lost 7 bases, the J end lost 1 base, and 14 bases lay between the germline ends. The CDR3 covers 15 residues. Germline CDR1 MNHNS, CDR2 SASEGT. The CDR3 DNA sequence: TGTGCCAGCACCTACCGGAGGGGGTCCTACAATGAGCAGTTCTTC. Translated, it gives CASTYRRGSYNEQFF.

This clone was recorded once. The chain uses TRBV7-2 and TRBJ2-4, with D maybe TRBD1 (5 bases). Germline CDR1 is SGHTA and CDR2 is FQGNSA. V shed 5 bases and J shed 5 bases, with 16 bases lying between them. CDR3 size: 15 residues. The CDR3 coding sequence is TGTGCCAGCAGCCCCCGAGACAGCAGTGAAAACATTCAGTACTTC. This translates into CASSPRDSSENIQYF.